A selection of T cell receptor beta chains follows, all from one sample in a study of blood T cells in healthy people across ages. TCRdb re-derived calls from the 5' RACE reads in MiXCR, one entry per CDR3 protein. The table has 800,000 to 1,300,000 distinct CDR3 sequences, roughly 24% seen once. In addition, the sample was reused for a study of T cells of mothers and their children.

Sample: blood. Receptor source: a girl aged 2 to 9 in good health. CDR3s include the opening cysteine and the closing phenylalanine or tryptophan. Clone size is given for some rows only: seen once, a few or many times, or a class if the clone is expanded.

clone_size v_call cdr3_aa
few TRBV6-5 CASSYSDPPYEQYF
few TRBV12-5 CASGPGTSGSYEQYF
few TRBV29-1 CSVEDEDVYNEQFF
few TRBV29-1 CSVDTGGEDNEQFF
few TRBV28 CASSSQLIGQFF
. TRBV20-1 CSARRVGAISTDTQYF
. TRBV15 CATSKAARLGEQFF
. TRBV25-1 CASSPTPRLAGEPIQYF
once TRBV6-6 CTSSYLGDTQYF
few TRBV6-2/TRBV6-3 CASSYLEKLFF
. TRBV20-1 CSAPDDSETQYF
few TRBV13 CASSLGPRRTANTGELFF
. TRBV28 CASTDGQGGFGYTF
. TRBV29-1 CSAPLPGAHTDTQYF
. TRBV5-1 CASSLANFLASRAHNEQFF
few TRBV10-1 CASSEYVDTRYF
few TRBV7-9 CASSSTGGPYQETQYF
. TRBV7-2 CASSFAPNTEAFF
. TRBV6-5 CASSSFVPGQGSVGEKLFF
few TRBV6-5 CASSYSQGVYTF
. TRBV20-1 CSARVTGTGASGSYEQYF
. TRBV14 CASSQASTLGTIYF
. TRBV12-3/TRBV12-4 CASSLALGGGRGTEAFF
. TRBV24-1 CATSFKGEKLFF
few TRBV12-3/TRBV12-4 CASRHTNTEAFF
. TRBV13 CASSFGGAFYNEQFF
few TRBV28 CASIGRRTQYF
. TRBV3-1 CASRNRGLSTGELFF
few TRBV5-5 CASSFDSNPLF
. TRBV7-9 CASSGRTDNQPQHF
. TRBV5-5 CASGGRNTGELFF
. TRBV20-1 CSARGRQETQYF
. TRBV27 CASSPGAIYEQYF
. TRBV12-3/TRBV12-4 CASSHDRTYEQYF
few TRBV2 CASIPRGLAFNEQFF
. TRBV7-9 CASGTLLRTEAFF
. TRBV6-5 CASSLGRGNVAEAFF
few TRBV4-3 CASSQRSPPRSEAFF
. TRBV25-1 CASSNREKLFF